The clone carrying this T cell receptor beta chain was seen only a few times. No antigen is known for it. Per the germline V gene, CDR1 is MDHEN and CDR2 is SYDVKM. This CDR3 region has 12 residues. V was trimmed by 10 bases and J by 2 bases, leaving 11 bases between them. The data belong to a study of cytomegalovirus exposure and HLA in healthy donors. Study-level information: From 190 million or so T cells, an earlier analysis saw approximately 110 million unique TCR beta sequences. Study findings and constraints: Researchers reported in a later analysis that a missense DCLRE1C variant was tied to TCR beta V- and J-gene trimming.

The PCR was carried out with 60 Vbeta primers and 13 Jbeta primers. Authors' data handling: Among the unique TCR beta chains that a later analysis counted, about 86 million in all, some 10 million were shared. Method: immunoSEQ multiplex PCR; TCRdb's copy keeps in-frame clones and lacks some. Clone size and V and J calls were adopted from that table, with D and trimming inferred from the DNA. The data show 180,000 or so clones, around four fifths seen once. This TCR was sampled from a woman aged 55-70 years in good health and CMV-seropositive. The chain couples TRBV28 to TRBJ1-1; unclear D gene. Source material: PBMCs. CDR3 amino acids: CATETVNTEAFF. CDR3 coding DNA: TGTGCCACGGAGACGGTAAACACTGAAGCTTTCTTT.